This T cell receptor (beta chain) was captured in a study of a mutant IDH1 vaccine in newly diagnosed glioma. The sample's time point: baseline, week 1 (first vaccination visit). Treatment described: pre-vaccination baseline after standard-of-care therapy. Produced via immunoSEQ multiplex PCR; TCRdb's table is partial and in-frame only. Of fewer than 40,000 clones listed, about 80% are singletons. This clonotype was obtained from a man aged 30 to 39 with glioma. The sample in question was PBMCs, obtained from a glioma patient treated with radiotherapy, temozolomide or both.

This CDR3 reads CAIGAGLSSGANVLTF. The CDR3, as DNA: TGTGCCATCGGGGCAGGGCTTAGCTCTGGGGCCAACGTCCTGACTTTC. The V and J genes are TRBV10-3 and TRBJ2-6, with TRBD1 as a possible D gene (5 bases). Germline V CDR1 and CDR2: ENHRY, SYGVKD. Trimming pared 8 bases from V and 0 bases from J, leaving 14 bases between. The CDR3 is made up of 16 amino acids.